These 8 T cell receptor beta chains were sequenced from one sample in a study of blood T cell repertoires in COVID-19. Method: immunoSEQ multiplex PCR; TCRdb's copy keeps in-frame clones and lacks some. The repertoire holds around 60,000 clones, with 65% to 90% as singletons. Sequenced: peripheral blood. These TCRs come from a man aged 45-65 years with COVID-19, enrolled during active disease.

The CDR3 bases are TGTGCCAGCACATCCCGGGACAGGGGTAACGGCTACACCTTC. Translating gives CASTSRDRGNGYTF. This chain connects TRBV2 to TRBJ1-2; 10 bases agree with TRBD1. V was clipped by 7 bases and J by 8 bases; unmatched bases: 10. CDR3 length equals 14 residues. Per germline, CDR1 SNHLY and CDR2 FYNNEI.

The CDR3 sequence: CASSQATSGYNEQFF. CDR3 nucleotide sequence: TGTGCCAGCAGCCAAGCGACTAGCGGGTACAATGAGCAGTTCTTC. The chain is built from TRBV7-6 and TRBJ2-1; 10 nucleotides line up with TRBD2. Germline trimming cut 5 bases from V and 4 bases from J; bases unmatched to any gene: 5. CDR1 is SGHVS and CDR2 is FNYEAQ in the germline V gene. The CDR3 has 15 residues.

This rearrangement joins TRBV28 to TRBJ1-2; 8 nucleotides agree with TRBD1. Germline V CDR1 and CDR2: MDHEN, SYDVKM. V shed 5 bases and J 2 bases; nucleotides not matched to a gene: 7. This CDR3 has 15 residues. CDR3 in amino acids: CASSVGRGPNYGYTF. The CDR3 coding sequence is TGTGCCAGCAGTGTCGGCAGGGGGCCCAACTATGGCTACACCTTC.

The genes are TRBV10-2 and TRBJ2-1, with D tentatively TRBD2 (5 bases). Germline V CDR1 and CDR2: WSHSY, SAAADI. The CDR3 totals 13 residues. Trimming removed 7 bases from V and 0 bases from J, with 7 bases in between. The CDR3: CASTGSSYNEQFF. The CDR3 region has the DNA TGCGCCAGCACGGGGAGCTCCTACAATGAGCAGTTCTTC.

J is TRBJ2-5 and V is TRBV28; 9 nucleotides align to TRBD1. The V and J ends lost 11 bases and 5 bases, in that order; junction bases with no gene match: 9. Germline V gene data show CDR1 as MDHEN and CDR2 as SYDVKM. This CDR3 is 13 amino acids long. The CDR3, as DNA: TGTGCCGTCAGGGGGACAGGGAGGGAGACCCAGTACTTC. This sequence encodes CAVRGTGRETQYF.

The V call is TRBV4-3, the J call TRBJ2-1; 14 nucleotides line up with TRBD2. The germline V gene has CDR1 LGHNA and CDR2 YSLEER. Trimming cost V 3 bases and J 7 bases; bases outside gene matches: 8. The CDR3 extends over 17 amino acids. The CDR3 sequence: CASSHSPGTSGRNEQFF. The CDR3 DNA sequence: TGCGCCAGCAGCCACTCTCCAGGGACTAGCGGGAGAAATGAGCAGTTCTTC.

The chain is built from TRBV7-6 and TRBJ2-7; 7 positions agree with TRBD2. The CDR3 is 14 residues long. Germline CDR1 SGHVS, CDR2 FNYEAQ. The V segment lost 3 bases and the J segment 5 bases; nucleotides outside the gene matches: 7. The CDR3 protein is CASSLGDREDEQYF. The CDR3, as DNA: TGTGCCAGCAGCTTGGGGGACCGGGAGGACGAGCAGTACTTC.

The chain combines TRBV4-3 with TRBJ2-1; the D gene is possibly TRBD2 (5 bases). Trimming pared 0 bases from V and 7 bases from J, leaving 13 bases between. The germline gives CDR1 LGHNA, CDR2 YSLEER. The CDR3 extends over 15 amino acids. The CDR3 protein is CASSQDRGVANEQFF. CDR3 DNA: TGCGCCAGCAGCCAAGACCGCGGAGTAGCGAATGAGCAGTTCTTC.